The 6 T cell receptor beta chains listed next were all sequenced from one sample in a study of T cells after yellow fever vaccination. TCRdb called the 5' RACE reads again in MiXCR, with one record for every CDR3 protein. The table includes approximately 300,000 distinct CDR3 sequences, around 11% detected once. This specimen was CD4+ T cells sorted from PBMCs, taken 45 days after the yellow fever booster vaccination. These TCRs come from a man aged 18-30 years who received the YFV17D yellow fever vaccine.

The rearrangement uses TRBV28 and TRBJ2-1, with 8 bases identical to TRBD1. V lost 6 bases and J lost 7; bases outside the gene matches: 5. The germline V gene has CDR1 MDHEN and CDR2 SYDVKM. The CDR3 is 13 residues long. CDR3 residues: CASSAGGGNEQFF. The CDR3 bases are TGTGCCAGCAGCGCAGGGGGCGGGAATGAGCAGTTCTTC.

The chain joins TRBV24-1 to TRBJ2-1; 7 nucleotides line up with TRBD2. V lost 4 bases and J lost 3; bases outside the gene matches: 8. The germline CDR1 and CDR2 sequences are KGHDR and SFDVKD. The CDR3 length is 16 residues. This chain's CDR3 is CATSDARTGGYNEQFF. CDR3 DNA: TGTGCCACCAGTGACGCCCGGACGGGGGGCTACAATGAGCAGTTCTTC.

The sample holds a few counts of this clonotype. The rearrangement links TRBV28 to TRBJ2-5; D could derive from TRBD1 or TRBD2 (7 bases each). V lost 3 bases to trimming and J lost 5 bases, with 13 bases between them. There are 14 residues in the CDR3. Germline loops: CDR1 MDHEN, CDR2 SYDVKM. CDR3 sequence (DNA): TGTGCCAGCAGTTTTTCAGGGGGGGTGGAGACCCAGTACTTC. Protein: CASSFSGGVETQYF.

The J gene is TRBJ1-6, the V gene TRBV25-1; D uncertain. The CDR3 covers 15 residues. Between the trimmed V and J ends, which lost 0 bases and 7 bases, there was a span of 10 bases. In germline, CDR1 is MGHDK, CDR2 SYGVNS. CDR3 protein: CASSEYPGGNSPLHF. DNA of the CDR3: TGTGCCAGCAGTGAATACCCCGGTGGAAATTCACCCCTCCACTTT.

This clonotype occurred a few times. V and J are TRBV12-3 or TRBV12-4 and TRBJ1-4; tentative D call: TRBD1 (6 bases). This CDR3 spans 14 amino acids. The V end lost 5 bases, the J end lost 11 bases, and 18 bases lay between the germline ends. CDR3 residues: CASSLGAGGYKLFF. CDR3 bases: TGTGCCAGCAGTCTAGGGGCGGGGGGCTATAAACTGTTTTTT.

This clonotype was seen a handful of times. V and J are TRBV30 and TRBJ2-5; D is uncertain. CDR1 and CDR2 from the germline V gene are GTSNPN and SVGIG (reference sequence). Trimming stripped 0 bases from V and 4 bases from J, with 3 bases between. This CDR3 is built from 11 residues. The CDR3: CAWSVPETQYF. CDR3 nucleotide sequence: TGTGCCTGGAGTGTACCAGAGACCCAGTACTTC.